This TCR beta chain is from a study of T cells after yellow fever vaccination. In making TCR cDNA, 5'RACE template switching added a universal primer site and UMIs to it. TCRdb re-called the 5' RACE reads through MiXCR, storing one row per CDR3 protein. The profile shows some 220,000 distinct CDR3 sequences, approximately 3.3% of them singletons. The material sequenced was CD4+ T cells sorted from PBMCs, taken 10 days after the yellow fever booster vaccination. The source is a man aged 18 to 30 who received the YFV17D yellow fever vaccine.

The CDR3 region has the DNA TGCAGTGCACTTGGCAATGAGCAGTTCTTC. Encoded protein: CSALGNEQFF. The chain is built from TRBV20-1 and TRBJ2-1, with D unresolved. From germline, CDR1 is DFQATT and CDR2 SNEGSKA (reference sequence). The CDR3 has 10 residues. Deletions cut 6 bases from V and 6 bases from J, with 6 bases between.